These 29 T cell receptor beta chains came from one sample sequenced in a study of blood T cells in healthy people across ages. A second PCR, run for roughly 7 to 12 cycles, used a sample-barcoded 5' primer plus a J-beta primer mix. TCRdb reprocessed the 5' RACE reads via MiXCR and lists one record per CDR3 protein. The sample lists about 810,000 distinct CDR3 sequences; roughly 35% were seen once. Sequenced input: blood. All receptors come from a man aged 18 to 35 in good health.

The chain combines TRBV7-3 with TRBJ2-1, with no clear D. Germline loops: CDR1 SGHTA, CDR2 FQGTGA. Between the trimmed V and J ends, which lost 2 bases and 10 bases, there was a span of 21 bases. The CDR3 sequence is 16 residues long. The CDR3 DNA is TGTGCCAGCAGCTTATTTCACATAGTACCAGATGGGGAGCAGTTCTTC. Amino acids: CASSLFHIVPDGEQFF.

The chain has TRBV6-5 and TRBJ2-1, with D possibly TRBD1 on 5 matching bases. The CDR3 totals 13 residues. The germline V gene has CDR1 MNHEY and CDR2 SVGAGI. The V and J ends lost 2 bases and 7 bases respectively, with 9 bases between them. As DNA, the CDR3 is TGTGCCAGCAGTTACAGGGGAACAAATGAGCAGTTCTTC. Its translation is CASSYRGTNEQFF.

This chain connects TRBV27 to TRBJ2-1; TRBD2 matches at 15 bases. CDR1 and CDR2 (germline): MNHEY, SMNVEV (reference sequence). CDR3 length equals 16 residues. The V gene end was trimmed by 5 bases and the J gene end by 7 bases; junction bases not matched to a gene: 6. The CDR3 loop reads CASSLGLAGGWNEQFF. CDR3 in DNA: TGTGCCAGCAGTCTCGGACTAGCGGGGGGGTGGAATGAGCAGTTCTTC.

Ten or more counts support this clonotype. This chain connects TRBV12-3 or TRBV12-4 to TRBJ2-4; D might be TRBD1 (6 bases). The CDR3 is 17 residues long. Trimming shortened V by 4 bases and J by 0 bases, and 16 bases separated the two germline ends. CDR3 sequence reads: CASSSLDSYLAKNIQYF. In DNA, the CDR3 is TGTGCCAGCAGTTCCCTGGACAGCTATCTAGCCAAAAACATTCAGTACTTC.

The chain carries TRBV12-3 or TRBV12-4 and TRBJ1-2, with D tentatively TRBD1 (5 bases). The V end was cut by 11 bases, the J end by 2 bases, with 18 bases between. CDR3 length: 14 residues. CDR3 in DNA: TGTGCCGTCTCGAGGGGCACACCCAACTATGGCTACACCTTC. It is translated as CAVSRGTPNYGYTF.

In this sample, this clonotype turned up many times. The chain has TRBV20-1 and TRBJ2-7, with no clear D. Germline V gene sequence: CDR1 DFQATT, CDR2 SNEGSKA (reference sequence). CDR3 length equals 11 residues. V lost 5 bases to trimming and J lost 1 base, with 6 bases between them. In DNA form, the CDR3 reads TGCAGTGCTTCGACTTCCTACGAGCAGTACTTC. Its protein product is CSASTSYEQYF.

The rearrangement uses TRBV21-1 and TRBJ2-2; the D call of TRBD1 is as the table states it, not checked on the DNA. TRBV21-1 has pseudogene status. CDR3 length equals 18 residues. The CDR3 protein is CASSFFLPGQLDTGELFF. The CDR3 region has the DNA TGTGCCAGCAGCTTCTTCCTTCCGGGACAGCTAGACACCGGGGAGCTGTTTTTT.

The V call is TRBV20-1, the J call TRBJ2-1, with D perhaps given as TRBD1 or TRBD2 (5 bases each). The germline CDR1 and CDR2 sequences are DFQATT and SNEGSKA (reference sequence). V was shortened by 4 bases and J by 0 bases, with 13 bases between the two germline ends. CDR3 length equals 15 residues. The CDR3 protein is CSAKGTLSSYNEQFF. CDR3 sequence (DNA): TGCAGTGCTAAGGGGACGTTAAGCTCCTACAATGAGCAGTTCTTC.

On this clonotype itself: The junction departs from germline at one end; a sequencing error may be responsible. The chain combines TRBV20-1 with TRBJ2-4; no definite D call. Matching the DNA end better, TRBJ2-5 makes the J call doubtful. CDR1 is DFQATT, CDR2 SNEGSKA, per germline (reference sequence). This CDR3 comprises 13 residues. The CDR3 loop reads CGARDPFAETQYF. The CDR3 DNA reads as TGCGGTGCTAGAGACCCATTCGCGGAGACCCAGTACTTC.

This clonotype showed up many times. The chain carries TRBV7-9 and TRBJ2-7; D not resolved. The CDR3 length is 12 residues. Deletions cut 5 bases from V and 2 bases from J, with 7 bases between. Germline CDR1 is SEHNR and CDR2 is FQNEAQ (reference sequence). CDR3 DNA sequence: TGTGCCAGCAGCCCTGCCGCCTACGAGCAGTACTTC. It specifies CASSPAAYEQYF.

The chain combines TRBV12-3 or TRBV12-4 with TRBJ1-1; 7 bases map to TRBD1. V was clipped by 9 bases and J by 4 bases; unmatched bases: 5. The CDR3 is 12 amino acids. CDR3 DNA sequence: TGTGCCAGTGAACAGGGGATCACTGAAGCTTTCTTT. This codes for CASEQGITEAFF.

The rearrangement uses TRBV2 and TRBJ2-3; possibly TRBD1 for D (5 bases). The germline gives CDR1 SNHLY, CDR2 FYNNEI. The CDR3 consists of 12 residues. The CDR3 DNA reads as TGTGCGCTGCTCTCTAGGGGAGATACGCAGTATTTT. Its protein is CALLSRGDTQYF.

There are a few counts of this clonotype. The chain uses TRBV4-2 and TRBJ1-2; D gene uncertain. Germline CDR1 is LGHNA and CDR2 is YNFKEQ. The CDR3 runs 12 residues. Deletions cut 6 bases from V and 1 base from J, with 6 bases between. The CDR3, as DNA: TGTGCCAGCAGGCAGGTTAACTATGGCTACACCTTC. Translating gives CASRQVNYGYTF.

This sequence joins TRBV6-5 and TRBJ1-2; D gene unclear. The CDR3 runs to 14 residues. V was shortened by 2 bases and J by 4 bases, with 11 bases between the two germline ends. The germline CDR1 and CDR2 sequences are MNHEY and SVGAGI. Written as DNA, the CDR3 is TGTGCCAGCAGTTACCAGAGCGGACTCTATGGCTACACCTTC. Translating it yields CASSYQSGLYGYTF.

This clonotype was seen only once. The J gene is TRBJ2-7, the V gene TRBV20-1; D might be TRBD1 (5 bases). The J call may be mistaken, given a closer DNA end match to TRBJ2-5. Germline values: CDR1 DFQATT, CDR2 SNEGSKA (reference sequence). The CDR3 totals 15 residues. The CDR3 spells CSARAVVGLGETQYF. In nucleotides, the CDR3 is TGCAGTGCTAGGGCGGTAGTGGGGCTGGGGGAGACCCAGTACTTC.

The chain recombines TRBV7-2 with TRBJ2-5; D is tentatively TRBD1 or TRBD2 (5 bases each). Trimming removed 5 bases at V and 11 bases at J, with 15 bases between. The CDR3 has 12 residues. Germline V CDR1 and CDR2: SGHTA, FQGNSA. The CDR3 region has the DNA TGTGCCAGCAGCCCTCAAGGGACCGTACAGTACTTC. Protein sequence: CASSPQGTVQYF. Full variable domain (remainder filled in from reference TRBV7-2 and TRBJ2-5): GAGVSQSPSNKVTEKGKDVELRCDPISGHTALYWYRQSLGQGLEFLIYFQGNSAPDKSGLPSDRFSAERTGGSVSTLTIQRTQQEDSAVYLCASSPQGTVQYFGPGTRLLVL.

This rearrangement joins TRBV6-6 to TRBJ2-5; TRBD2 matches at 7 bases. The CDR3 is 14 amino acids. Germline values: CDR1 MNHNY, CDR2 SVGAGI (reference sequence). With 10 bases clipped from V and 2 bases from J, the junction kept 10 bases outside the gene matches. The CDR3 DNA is TGTGCCACAGGGCCAGCGGGGAGACAAGAGACCCAGTACTTC. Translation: CATGPAGRQETQYF.

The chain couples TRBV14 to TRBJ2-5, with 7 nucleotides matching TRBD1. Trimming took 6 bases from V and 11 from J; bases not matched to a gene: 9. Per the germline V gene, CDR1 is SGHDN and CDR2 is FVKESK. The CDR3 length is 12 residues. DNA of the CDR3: TGTGCCAGCAGAGGGACAGCGCGTGAGCAGTACTTC. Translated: CASRGTAREQYF.

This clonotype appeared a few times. CDR3: CASSLRYNEQYF. As DNA, the CDR3 is TGTGCCAGCAGCCTGAGGTACAATGAGCAGTACTTC. This sequence joins TRBV12-3 or TRBV12-4 and TRBJ2-7; no definite D call. This CDR3 region has 12 residues. Trimming cost V 6 bases and J 7 bases, with 13 bases left between them.

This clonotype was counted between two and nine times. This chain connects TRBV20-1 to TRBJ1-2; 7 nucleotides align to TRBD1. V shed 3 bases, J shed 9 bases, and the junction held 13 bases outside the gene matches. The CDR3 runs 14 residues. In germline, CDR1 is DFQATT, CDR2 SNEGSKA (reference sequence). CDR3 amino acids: CSARDTGDQGRYTF. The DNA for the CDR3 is TGCAGTGCTAGGGATACAGGGGACCAGGGACGCTACACCTTC.

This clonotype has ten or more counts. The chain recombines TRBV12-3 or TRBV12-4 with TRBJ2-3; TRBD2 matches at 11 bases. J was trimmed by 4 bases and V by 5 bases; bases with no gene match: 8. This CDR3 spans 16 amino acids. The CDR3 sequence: CASSTRLAGSADTQYF. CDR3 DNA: TGTGCCAGCAGTACCAGACTAGCGGGGAGCGCAGATACGCAGTATTTT.

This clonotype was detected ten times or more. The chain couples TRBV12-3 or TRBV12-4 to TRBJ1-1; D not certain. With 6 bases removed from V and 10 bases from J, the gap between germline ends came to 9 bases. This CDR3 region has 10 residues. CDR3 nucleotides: TGTGCCAGCAGCTACCGTTTAGCTTTCTTT. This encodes CASSYRLAFF.

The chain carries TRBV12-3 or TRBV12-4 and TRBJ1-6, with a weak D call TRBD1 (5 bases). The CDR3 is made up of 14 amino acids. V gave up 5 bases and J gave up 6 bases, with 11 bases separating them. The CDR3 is CASSVGGLNSPLHF. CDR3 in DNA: TGTGCCAGCAGTGTTGGGGGACTTAATTCACCCCTCCACTTT.

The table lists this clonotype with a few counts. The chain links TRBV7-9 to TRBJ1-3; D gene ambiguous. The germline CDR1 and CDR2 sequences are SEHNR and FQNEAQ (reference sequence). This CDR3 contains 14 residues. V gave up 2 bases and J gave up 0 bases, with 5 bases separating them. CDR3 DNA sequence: TGTGCCAGCAGCTTACTGGGCTCTGGAAACACCATATATTTT. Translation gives CASSLLGSGNTIYF. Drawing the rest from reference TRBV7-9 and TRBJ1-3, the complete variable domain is DTGVSQNPRHKITKRGQNVTFRCDPISEHNRLYWYRQTLGQGPEFLTYFQNEAQLEKSRLLSDRFSAERPKGSFSTLEIQRTEQGDSAMYLCASSLLGSGNTIYFGEGSWLTVV.

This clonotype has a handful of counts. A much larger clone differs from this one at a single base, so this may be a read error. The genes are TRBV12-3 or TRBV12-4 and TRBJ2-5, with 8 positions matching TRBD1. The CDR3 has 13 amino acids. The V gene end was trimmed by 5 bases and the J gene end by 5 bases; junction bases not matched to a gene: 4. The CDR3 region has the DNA TGTGCCAGCAGTGACAGGGGTCAGGAGACCCAGTACTTC. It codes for CASSDRGQETQYF.

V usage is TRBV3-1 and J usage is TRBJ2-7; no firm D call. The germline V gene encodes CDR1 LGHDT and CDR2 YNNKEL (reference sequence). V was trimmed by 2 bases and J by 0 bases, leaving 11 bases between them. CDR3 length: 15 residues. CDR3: CASSQRRTLSYEQYF. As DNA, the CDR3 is TGTGCCAGCAGCCAAAGACGGACCCTCTCCTACGAGCAGTACTTC.

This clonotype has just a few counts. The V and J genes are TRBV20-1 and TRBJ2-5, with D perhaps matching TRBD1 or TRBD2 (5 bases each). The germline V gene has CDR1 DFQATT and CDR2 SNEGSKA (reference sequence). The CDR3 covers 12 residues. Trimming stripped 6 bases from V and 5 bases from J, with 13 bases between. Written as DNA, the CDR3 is TGCAGTGCCCACCGGGACCCGGAGACCCAGTACTTC. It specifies CSAHRDPETQYF.

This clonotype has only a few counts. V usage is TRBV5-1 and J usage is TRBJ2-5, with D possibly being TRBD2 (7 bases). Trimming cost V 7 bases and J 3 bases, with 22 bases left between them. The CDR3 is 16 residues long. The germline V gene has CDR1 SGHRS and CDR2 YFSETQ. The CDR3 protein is CASLIGGTTKEETQYF. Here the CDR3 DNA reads TGCGCCAGCCTCATAGGGGGGACTACGAAGGAAGAGACCCAGTACTTC.

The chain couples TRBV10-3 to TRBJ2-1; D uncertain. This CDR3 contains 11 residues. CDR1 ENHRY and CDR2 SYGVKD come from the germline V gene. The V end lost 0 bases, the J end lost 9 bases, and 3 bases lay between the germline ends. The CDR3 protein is CAISESGEQFF. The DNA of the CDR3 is TGTGCCATCAGTGAGTCGGGTGAGCAGTTCTTC.